The rows below give T cell receptor beta chains drawn from one sample of a study of regulatory T cells in long-lasting Graves disease. MiXCR, applied by TCRdb to the multiplex PCR reads, yields one record per CDR3 protein. The data show 350,000 to 500,000 distinct CDR3 sequences, around a fifth seen once. Source: peripheral blood mononuclear cells (PBMCs), taken when the disease was refractory, from a patient treated with antithyroid drugs. The receptors derive from a female donor with Graves disease. Both conserved end residues are part of each CDR3. D genes are given only for firm matches. Not every row has a clone size; where given, it reads once, few, many or a size class.

V	J	D	size	DNA	CDR3
TRBV5-1	TRBJ1-4	TRBD1	NA	TGCGCCAGCAGCTTGGGACCGGGACAGGGGGTTAGACTGTTTTTT	CASSLGPGQGVRLFF
TRBV12-3/TRBV12-4	TRBJ1-1	NA	NA	TGTGCCAGCAGACCGGGACTCCTAGAGAACACTGAAGCTTTCTTT	CASRPGLLENTEAFF
TRBV11-2	TRBJ2-3	TRBD1	few	TGTGCCAGCAGCCAGGACAGGGGGCTTGGCACAGATACGCAGTATTTT	CASSQDRGLGTDTQYF
TRBV27	TRBJ1-5	TRBD1	many	TGTGCCAGCAGCGGGGACAGGGAAAGTCAGCCCCAGCATTTT	CASSGDRESQPQHF
TRBV7-2	TRBJ2-5	NA	many	TGTGCCAGCATCCTCGATGGGGGAGGAAGGCAAGAGACCCAGTACTTC	CASILDGGGRQETQYF
TRBV19	TRBJ1-1	NA	many	TGTGCCAGTACAGGAAGGTACACTGAAGCTTTCTTT	CASTGRYTEAFF
TRBV9	TRBJ2-5	TRBD1	many	TGTGCCAGCAGCGTAGAAGGGACAGGAGCACAAGAGACCCAGTACTTC	CASSVEGTGAQETQYF
TRBV28	TRBJ2-3	NA	NA	TGTGCCAGCAGTTTCAGCATGGCAGATACGCAGTATTTT	CASSFSMADTQYF
TRBV5-1	TRBJ2-2	TRBD2	NA	TGCGCCAGCAGCCCGCGTACTAGCGGGAGGAGCTCCGGGGAGCTGTTTTTT	CASSPRTSGRSSGELFF
TRBV20-1	TRBJ1-5	TRBD1	many	TGCAGTGCTAGAATTTTAGGCAGGGGGCCTGATCAGCCCCAGCATTTT	CSARILGRGPDQPQHF
TRBV11-2	TRBJ2-5	NA	many	TGTGCCAGCAGCCCTGAAGGGGGGACCAGGGAGACCCAGTACTTC	CASSPEGGTRETQYF
TRBV15	TRBJ2-7	TRBD1	many	TGTGCCACCAGTGAGAACAGGGGGCCCTACGAGCAGTACTTC	CATSENRGPYEQYF
TRBV12-3/TRBV12-4	TRBJ1-1	NA	many	TGTGCCAGCACGGCGACCAGCACTGAAGCTTTCTTT	CASTATSTEAFF
TRBV15	TRBJ2-4	TRBD1	NA	TGTGCCACCAGCAGAGGAGGGGGCAGAGCCAAAAACATTCAGTACTTC	CATSRGGGRAKNIQYF
TRBV7-9	TRBJ2-7	TRBD1	NA	TGTGCCAGCAGCTTATTGGGACAGGGCGACGAGCAGTACTTC	CASSLLGQGDEQYF
TRBV20-1	TRBJ2-4	NA	NA	TGCAGTGCTAGATGGTCCTCTACCAGGGTAAACATTCAGTACTTC	CSARWSSTRVNIQYF